This T cell receptor beta chain was obtained from a study of response to subunit inactivated influenza vaccine. Via MiXCR, TCRdb re-called the RT-PCR reads, giving one row per CDR3 protein. The sample lists about 160,000 distinct CDR3 sequences, roughly 10% occurring once. The germline V gene encodes CDR1 SEHNR and CDR2 FQNEAQ (reference sequence). The CDR3 contains 14 residues. V was pared by 6 bases and J by 3 bases, with 14 bases between. As to this clonotype: The antigen remains undetermined.

Study outcomes and limitations: New T cells are recruited in small numbers by each seasonal influenza vaccination, according to the authors' suggestion.

This rearrangement joins TRBV7-9 to TRBJ1-1; D gene unclear. The sample here was CD8+ T cells sorted from PBMCs, taken 23 to 25 months after vaccination. The sequence came from a man aged 50 to 69 who received an inactivated influenza vaccine. The CDR3 reads CASSLTGGDTEAFF. In DNA, the CDR3 is TGTGCCAGCAGTTTGACCGGCGGAGACACTGAAGCTTTCTTT.